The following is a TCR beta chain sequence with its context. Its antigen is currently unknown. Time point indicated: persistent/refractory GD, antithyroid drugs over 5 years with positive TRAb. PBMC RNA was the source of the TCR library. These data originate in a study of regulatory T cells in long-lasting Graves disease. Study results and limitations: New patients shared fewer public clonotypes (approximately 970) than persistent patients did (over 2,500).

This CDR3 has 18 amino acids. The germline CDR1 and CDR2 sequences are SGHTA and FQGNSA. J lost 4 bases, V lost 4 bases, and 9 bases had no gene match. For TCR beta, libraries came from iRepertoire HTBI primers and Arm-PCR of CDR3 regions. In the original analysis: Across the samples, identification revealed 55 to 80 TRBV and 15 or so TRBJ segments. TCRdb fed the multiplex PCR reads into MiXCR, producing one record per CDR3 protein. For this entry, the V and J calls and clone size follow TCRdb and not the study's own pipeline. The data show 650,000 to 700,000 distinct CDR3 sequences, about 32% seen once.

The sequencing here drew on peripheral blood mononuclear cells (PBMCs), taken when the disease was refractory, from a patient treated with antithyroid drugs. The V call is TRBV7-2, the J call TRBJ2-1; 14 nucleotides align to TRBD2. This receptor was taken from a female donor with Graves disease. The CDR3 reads CASSSLWTSGRPYNEQFF. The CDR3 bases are TGTGCCAGCAGCTCTCTATGGACTAGCGGGAGGCCTTACAATGAGCAGTTCTTC.